These 4 T cell receptor beta chains were sequenced from one sample in a study of OX40 agonist ivuxolimab in advanced cancers. Some clones are missing from TCRdb's copy, which holds only in-frame ones; the method was immunoSEQ multiplex PCR. The table shows fewer than 35,000 clones, with over 85% occurring only once. Sequences were derived from CD4+ or CD8+ T cells sorted from blood, sampled in a trial of the OX40 agonist ivuxolimab. These receptors were obtained from an adult with an advanced solid tumor such as melanoma, head and neck, liver or kidney cancer.

A word on this clone: The junction shows a germline mismatch at one end, possibly a read error. V is TRBV5-4 and J is TRBJ1-1, with 7 positions matching TRBD1. The CDR3 extends over 14 amino acids. CDR1 is SGHNT, CDR2 YYREEE, per germline (reference sequence). CDR3: CASRLGQMNTEAFF. DNA of the CDR3: TGTGCCAGCAGATTGGGACAGATGAACACTGAAGCTTTCTTT. The variable domain in full, completed from reference TRBV5-4 and TRBJ1-1, reads ETGVTQSPTHLIKTRGQQVTLRCSSQSGHNTVSWYQQALGQGPQFIFQYYREEENGRGNFPPRFSGLQFPNYSSELNVNALELDDSALYLCASRLGQMNTEAFFGQGTRLTVV.

The J gene is TRBJ1-2, the V gene TRBV5-1; the match to TRBD1 covers 9 bases. CDR1 and CDR2 (germline): SGHRS, YFSETQ. V was pared by 4 bases and J by 8 bases, with 6 bases of the junction left unmatched. This CDR3 has 13 amino acids. Here the CDR3 reads CASSAGQGQGYTF. DNA of the CDR3: TGCGCCAGCAGCGCCGGACAGGGGCAAGGCTACACCTTC.

V usage is TRBV2 and J usage is TRBJ1-1; D call uncertain. The CDR3 has 13 amino acids. Trimming took off 8 bases at V and 0 bases at J, with 10 bases between the two ends. Germline V lookup: CDR1 SNHLY, CDR2 FYNNEI. As DNA, the CDR3 is TGTGCCAGCTCTGGGAGCCTGAACACTGAAGCTTTCTTT. This encodes CASSGSLNTEAFF. The whole variable domain, remainder taken from reference TRBV2 and TRBJ1-1, is EPEVTQTPSHQVTQMGQEVILRCVPISNHLYFYWYRQILGQKVEFLVSFYNNEISEKSEIFDDQFSVERPDGSNFTLKIRSTKLEDSAMYFCASSGSLNTEAFFGQGTRLTVV.

The CDR3 region is CASSQGALAGYNEQFF. DNA for the CDR3: TGTGCCAGCAGCCAAGGAGCCCTAGCGGGTTACAATGAGCAGTTCTTC. This chain uses TRBV14 with TRBJ2-1; 8 bases line up with TRBD2. The germline V gene has CDR1 SGHDN and CDR2 FVKESK. The CDR3 length is 16 residues. The junction had 6 bases not matched to a gene; V was cut back by 1 base and J by 4 bases.